This T cell receptor (beta chain) was captured by sequencing in a study of blood T cell repertoires in COVID-19 (dated by TCRdb to 2020 to 2021). About the full investigation: Samples covering the acute and convalescent phases of COVID-19 were provided by collaborators in the United States, Italy and Spain. The prospective study material was composed of cDNA or gDNA derived from T cells, B-cell-depleted T cells, or PBMCs. Deeply sampled blood TCRbeta repertoires from subjects exposed to, actively infected with, or recovered from COVID-19 were included in the dataset. The repertoires were released in a freely available public database intended as a resource for research on the immune response to SARS-CoV-2. The samples were drawn from the first 160 participants of the ongoing ImmuneRACE study and from 950 to 1,500 subjects provided by 6 global collaborators. Nearly every sample came with metadata listing a de-identified subject ID, COVID-19 status, age in years and sex. Where HLA class I and class II types were available, the types were taken from metadata supplied by the sample provider, not from assay-based typing. The paper as a whole reports these results and caveats: The amount of clinical and demographic metadata varied by source and participant and was provided uncurated.

V is clipped by 3 bases and J by 1 base, and the sequence between their germline boundaries is 7 bases long. The CDR3 runs 13 amino acids, cysteine and phenylalanine included. The sequence is cut down to CDR3 DNA, 39 bases in frame from base 1. CDR1 and CDR2, looked up from the germline V gene (reference sequence), are LNHDA and SQIVND. TCRbeta CDR3 regions were amplified from genomic DNA by means of the immunoSEQ Assay, a bias-controlled multiplex PCR. The authors' analysis ran thus. Within the assay, amplification of reference gene primers was used to estimate how many nucleated cells each sample contained. To quantify the absolute abundance of each unique TCRbeta CDR3 rearrangement, sequence reads were collapsed and filtered. For each sample, productive Simpson clonality was calculated as the square root of Simpson's diversity index across productive rearrangements. Held by TCRdb, this immuneACCESS table contains in-frame sequences only and omits some clones. Under half of the omission traces to an unresolved V gene where checked; the cause of the rest is unknown. That table furnishes V, J and clone size, whereas the DNA furnished D and trimming. The sample table lists 130,000 to 150,000 clones, 75% to 90% of them with a count of one. The ten largest clonotypes hold more than 7.5% of the sample.

One collaborating source in Seattle enrolled patients during active infection and followed them longitudinally through the course of disease. Collaborating institutions collected whole blood in K2EDTA tubes following their own protocols. Collaborator samples were shipped for TCRbeta analysis as frozen whole blood, isolated PBMCs, or DNA extracted from either sample type. The count of this clone is one. Its antigen is still unknown. No qualities accompany the bases; no much larger clone lies one base away. Sequencing input: peripheral blood. This chain joins TRBV19 to TRBJ2-7; no D segment can be confidently identified. This sequence was found in an older woman with COVID-19, enrolled during active disease. The CDR3 region has the sequence CASSITVSYEQYF. The DNA reads as follows: TGTGCCAGTAGTATCACAGTATCCTACGAGCAGTACTTC.